The next 2 T cell receptor beta chains were all read from a single sample in a study of T-cell reconstitution after alpha-beta-depleted transplantation in children. A library of TCRbeta sequences, prepared with unique molecular identifiers, was generated. TCRdb used MiXCR to reprocess the PCR reads, holding one entry per CDR3 protein. The table shows fewer than 750,000 distinct CDR3 sequences, with approximately 22% occurring only once. Sequencing was performed on PBMCs, mostly from graft donor cells, taken 360 days after TCRalphabeta/CD19-depleted stem cell transplant. These receptors came from a boy in the first two years of life who had a stem cell transplant for acute myeloid leukemia, so the T cells may come from the graft donor.

This clonotype showed up just a few times. The V call is TRBV6-5, the J call TRBJ2-1, with 9 bases lining up with TRBD1. V shed 2 bases, J shed 16 bases, and the junction held 3 bases outside the gene matches. The CDR3 runs to 11 residues. Germline CDR1 and CDR2: MNHEY and SVGAGI. CDR3 amino acids: CASSYRDRDFF. The CDR3 DNA follows: TGTGCCAGCAGTTACAGGGACAGGGACTTCTTC.

CDR3: CSARADRVYSPLHF. The DNA of the CDR3 is TGCAGTGCTAGAGCTGACAGGGTCTATTCACCCCTCCACTTT. The J gene is TRBJ1-6, the V gene TRBV20-1; 7 bases align to TRBD1. CDR3 length equals 14 residues. The germline V gene encodes CDR1 DFQATT and CDR2 SNEGSKA (reference sequence). After removal of 1 base from V and 8 bases from J, the junction contained 5 bases not matched to a gene.